These 6 T cell receptor beta chains came from one sample sequenced in a study of Ad26.COV2.S vaccination and SARS-CoV-2 variants. Data came from immunoSEQ multiplex PCR; TCRdb stores just in-frame clones and leaves some out. This table has around 320,000 clones, around 87% appearing once. Treatment described: some 19 received Ad26.COV2.S at low or high dose, single or two shots; 5 received placebo; per-sample allocation not given. At day 63 after the first vaccine or placebo injection, samples were drawn. Sequencing was performed on peripheral blood, taken in a trial of Ad26.COV2.S vaccine versus placebo. These receptors came from a person aged 18-65 years who received the Ad26.COV2.S COVID-19 vaccine or a placebo.

The chain carries TRBV11-2 and TRBJ2-1; 8 bases are shared with TRBD2. The CDR3 extends over 17 amino acids. Germline lookup yields CDR1 SGHAT and CDR2 FQNNGV. V lost 6 bases to trimming and J lost 5 bases; unmatched junction nucleotides: 15. The CDR3 loop is CASRVSVGSGVDNEQFF. The CDR3 DNA reads as TGTGCCAGCAGGGTGTCGGTCGGTAGCGGGGTGGACAATGAGCAGTTCTTC.

CDR3 in DNA: TGCAGCGTTTTGACAGGGGGCAATCAGCCCCAGCATTTT. Translating gives CSVLTGGNQPQHF. The gene calls are TRBV29-1 and TRBJ1-5, with 8 nucleotides matching TRBD1. CDR1 is SQVTM and CDR2 is ANQGSEA in the germline V gene. This CDR3 comprises 13 residues. Trimming took 5 bases from V and 2 from J; bases not matched to a gene: 2.

V and J are TRBV30 and TRBJ2-7; 10 bases are a match to TRBD2. V lost 0 bases to trimming and J lost 4 bases; unmatched junction nucleotides: 3. The germline V gene encodes CDR1 GTSNPN and CDR2 SVGIG (reference sequence). CDR3 length: 14 amino acids. The CDR3 region has the DNA TGTGCCTGGAGTGTTCTAGCGGGGGAATACGAGCAGTACTTC. Translated: CAWSVLAGEYEQYF.

The chain couples TRBV27 to TRBJ1-5; no firm D call. V gave up 6 bases and J gave up 1 base, with 4 bases separating them. There are 12 residues in the CDR3. Germline CDR1 and CDR2: MNHEY and SMNVEV (reference sequence). CDR3 sequence (DNA): TGTGCCAGCAGGCAAAGCAATCAGCCCCAGCATTTT. Protein product: CASRQSNQPQHF.

This clone was observed a single time. This chain uses TRBV6-5 with TRBJ2-1; D unclear. The CDR3 covers 13 residues. Between the trimmed V and J ends, which lost 6 bases and 8 bases, there was a span of 14 bases. The germline CDR1 and CDR2 sequences are MNHEY and SVGAGI. The CDR3 is CASRADLLYEQFF. CDR3 nucleotides: TGTGCCAGCAGGGCCGATTTGCTCTATGAGCAGTTCTTC.

The V gene is TRBV29-1, the J gene TRBJ1-1; 8 nucleotides agree with TRBD1. The germline V gene has CDR1 SQVTM and CDR2 ANQGSEA. CDR3 size: 16 residues. The V segment lost 4 bases and the J segment 3 bases; nucleotides outside the gene matches: 13. The CDR3 DNA is TGCAGCGTTGCCAGGACAGGGAGTCTGATCGACACTGAAGCTTTCTTT. It specifies CSVARTGSLIDTEAFF. The full variable domain, in which reference TRBV29-1 and TRBJ1-1 provide the parts outside the CDR3, is SAVISQKPSRDICQRGTSLTIQCQVDSQVTMMFWYRQQPGQSLTLIATANQGSEATYESGFVIDKFPISRPNLTFSTLTVSNMSPEDSSIYLCSVARTGSLIDTEAFFGQGTRLTVV.